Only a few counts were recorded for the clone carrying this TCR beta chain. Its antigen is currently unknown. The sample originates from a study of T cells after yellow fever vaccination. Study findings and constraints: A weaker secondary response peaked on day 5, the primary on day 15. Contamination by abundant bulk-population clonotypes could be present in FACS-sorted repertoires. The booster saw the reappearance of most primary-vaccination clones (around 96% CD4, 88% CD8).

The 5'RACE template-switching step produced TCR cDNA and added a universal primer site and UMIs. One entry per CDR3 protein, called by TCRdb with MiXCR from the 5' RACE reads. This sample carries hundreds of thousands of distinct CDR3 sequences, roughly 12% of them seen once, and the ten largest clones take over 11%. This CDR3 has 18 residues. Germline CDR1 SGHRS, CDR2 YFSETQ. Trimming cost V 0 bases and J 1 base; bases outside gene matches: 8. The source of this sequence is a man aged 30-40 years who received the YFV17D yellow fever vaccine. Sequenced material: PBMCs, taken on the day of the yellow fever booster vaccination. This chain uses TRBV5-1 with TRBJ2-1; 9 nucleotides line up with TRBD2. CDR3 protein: CASSLEGGLAGSYNEQFF. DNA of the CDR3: TGCGCCAGCAGCTTGGAGGGTGGTCTAGCGGGATCCTACAATGAGCAGTTCTTC.